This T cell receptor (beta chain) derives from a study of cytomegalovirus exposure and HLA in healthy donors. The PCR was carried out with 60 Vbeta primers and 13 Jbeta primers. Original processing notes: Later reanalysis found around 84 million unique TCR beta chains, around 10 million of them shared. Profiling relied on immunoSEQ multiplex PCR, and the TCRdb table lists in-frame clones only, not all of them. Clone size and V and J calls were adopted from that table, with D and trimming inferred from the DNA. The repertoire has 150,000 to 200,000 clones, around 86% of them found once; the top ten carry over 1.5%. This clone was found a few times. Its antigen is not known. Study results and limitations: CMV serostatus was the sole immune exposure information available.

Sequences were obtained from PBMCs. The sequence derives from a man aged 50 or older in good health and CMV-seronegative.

The CDR3 sequence: CASSNGQGTAGQYF. As DNA, the CDR3 is TGTGCCAGCAGCAACGGACAGGGTACAGCGGGACAGTACTTC. The rearrangement joins TRBV6-5 to TRBJ2-7; D is possibly TRBD1 (8 bases). The CDR3 extends over 14 amino acids. V was trimmed by 6 bases and J by 10 bases, leaving 22 bases between them. Germline V gives CDR1 MNHEY, CDR2 SVGAGI.